Detailed here is one TCR beta chain. Its antigen is unknown. Germline V lookup: CDR1 LNHNV, CDR2 YYDKDF (reference sequence). The length of the CDR3 is 16 residues. The V end was cut by 8 bases, the J end by 0 bases, with 19 bases between. The data originate from a study of graft-versus-host responses after intestinal transplantation. About the research overall: Anti-thymocyte globulin induction preceded 2 to 4 years of tacrolimus and steroid maintenance in all recipients.

Study observations and caveats: Present in recipient marrow, GvH clones included some that appeared first in ileum or blood.

Produced via immunoSEQ multiplex PCR; TCRdb's table is partial and in-frame only. The table includes approximately 49,000 clones, around 90% detected once. The V and J genes are TRBV15 and TRBJ1-1; D possibly corresponds to TRBD1 (6 bases). The receptor's source is a human donor who was the organ donor for an intestinal transplant. This specimen consisted of unstimulated CD4+ T cells sorted from spleen or lymph node cells, obtained before transplant. This CDR3 is CATESNWPGVNTEAFF. CDR3 sequence (DNA): TGTGCCACCGAATCAAACTGGCCAGGGGTGAACACTGAAGCTTTCTTT.